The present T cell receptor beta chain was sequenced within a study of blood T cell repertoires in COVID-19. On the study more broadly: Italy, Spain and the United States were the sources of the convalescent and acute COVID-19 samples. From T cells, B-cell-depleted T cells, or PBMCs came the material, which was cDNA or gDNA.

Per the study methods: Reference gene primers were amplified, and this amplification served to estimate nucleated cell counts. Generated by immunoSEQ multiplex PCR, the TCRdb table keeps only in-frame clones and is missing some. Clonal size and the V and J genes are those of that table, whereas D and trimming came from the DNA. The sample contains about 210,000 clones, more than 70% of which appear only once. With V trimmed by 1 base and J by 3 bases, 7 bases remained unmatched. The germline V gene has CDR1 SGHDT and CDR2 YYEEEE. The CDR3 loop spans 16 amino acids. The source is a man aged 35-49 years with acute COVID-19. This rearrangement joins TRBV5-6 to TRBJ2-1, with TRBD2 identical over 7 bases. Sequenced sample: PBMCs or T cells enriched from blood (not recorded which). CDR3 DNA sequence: TGTGCCAGCAGCTTGTCGCTAGCGGACTACTACAATGAGCAGTTCTTC. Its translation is CASSLSLADYYNEQFF.